This T cell receptor beta chain is from a study of T cells in Graves' hyperthyroidism and ophthalmopathy. Amplification targeted TCR beta CDR3 regions from RNA transcripts. An initial round of RT-PCR targeting the TCR CDR3 relied on the HTBI primer set. From the multiplex PCR reads, TCRdb called clonotypes with MiXCR, one entry per CDR3 protein. This sample has 250,000 to 400,000 distinct CDR3 sequences, with around 15% found just once. This clonotype was detected many times. The V gene's germline CDR1 is KGHSH and CDR2 LQKENI. This CDR3 spans 15 amino acids. The V end lost 3 bases, the J end lost 3 bases, and 12 bases lay between the germline ends.

The genes are TRBV18 and TRBJ1-5, with D maybe TRBD1 (6 bases). Input material: blood. The source is a woman in her 40s with Graves' ophthalmopathy. CDR3 in amino acids: CASSPTRQDNQPQHF. The CDR3 region has the DNA TGTGCCAGCTCACCCACCCGACAGGACAATCAGCCCCAGCATTTT. The variable domain in full, completed from reference TRBV18 and TRBJ1-5, reads NAGVMQNPRHLVRRRGQEARLRCSPMKGHSHVYWYRQLPEEGLKFMVYLQKENIIDESGMPKERFSAEFPKEGPSILRIQQVVRGDSAAYFCASSPTRQDNQPQHFGDGTRLSIL.